This is a list of T cell receptor beta chains from one sample in a study of blood T cell repertoires in COVID-19. Sequencing used immunoSEQ multiplex PCR; TCRdb keeps in-frame clones, though not all of them. The table lists 250,000 or so clones, 84% of them singletons. Sequenced: peripheral blood. The source of these receptors is a man aged 50 to 60 with acute or convalescent COVID-19. CDR3s include the opening cysteine and the closing phenylalanine or tryptophan.

J: TRBJ2-2
V: TRBV7-6
CDR3: CASSSQGGATGELFF

J: TRBJ1-2
V: TRBV6-5
CDR3: CASSLLTGDGYTF

J: TRBJ1-5
V: TRBV5-5
CDR3: CASSFGGLNQPQHF

J: TRBJ2-3
V: TRBV3-1/TRBV3-2
CDR3: CASSPGRIGTDTQYF

J: TRBJ2-7
V: TRBV6-5
CDR3: CATMNYYEQYF

J: TRBJ2-3
V: TRBV30
CDR3: CAWSVQADTQYF

J: TRBJ2-5
V: TRBV29-1
CDR3: CSETTGGEETQYF

J: TRBJ2-3
V: TRBV5-5
CDR3: CASTLAGDSDTQYF

J: TRBJ2-2
V: TRBV30
CDR3: CAWRRTGELFF

J: TRBJ2-7
V: TRBV12-3/TRBV12-4
CDR3: CASSLGSYEQYF

J: TRBJ1-2
V: TRBV4-1
CDR3: CASSPGVYGYTF

J: TRBJ1-3
V: TRBV30
CDR3: CAWSRGQQNTIYF

J: TRBJ2-3
V: TRBV5-5
CDR3: CASSHGLVDTQYF

J: TRBJ1-4
V: TRBV6-5
CDR3: CATTFARTGLEKLFF

J: TRBJ1-1
V: TRBV10-3
CDR3: CAICQGNTEAFF

J: TRBJ1-6
V: TRBV28
CDR3: CASTLGGGSPLHF

J: TRBJ2-3
V: TRBV7-9
CDR3: CASSLQLAGVSDTQYF

J: TRBJ2-1
V: TRBV5-4
CDR3: CASSPGLAGRNEQFF

J: TRBJ2-1
V: TRBV5-1
CDR3: CASSLVVTSADNEQFF

J: TRBJ1-5
V: TRBV28
CDR3: CASRYAGILGQPQHF

J: TRBJ1-1
V: TRBV7-2
CDR3: CASSSYRALNTEAFF

J: TRBJ2-2
V: TRBV13
CDR3: CASSLWGVSTGELFF

J: TRBJ1-3
V: TRBV18
CDR3: CASSPPGVGSGNTIYF

J: TRBJ1-5
V: TRBV24-1
CDR3: CATSAPGPGGNNQPQHF

J: TRBJ2-7
V: TRBV21-1
CDR3: CASPSPGALVTYEQYF

J: TRBJ2-7
V: TRBV27
CDR3: CASSSGSSYEQYF

J: TRBJ2-7
V: TRBV28
CDR3: CASRRTSGTSYEQYF

J: TRBJ2-1
V: TRBV3-1/TRBV3-2
CDR3: CASSQQLAGGTQFF

J: TRBJ1-1
V: TRBV15
CDR3: CATSRAYTEAFF

J: TRBJ1-5
V: TRBV27
CDR3: CASSRQGLNQPQHF

J: TRBJ2-6
V: TRBV6-1
CDR3: CASSEIGTVSGANVLTF

J: TRBJ1-2
V: TRBV11-3
CDR3: CASSDRIYGYTF

J: TRBJ2-7
V: TRBV10-3
CDR3: CAISDSGTGVYEQYF

J: TRBJ2-7
V: TRBV4-1
CDR3: CASSPNRDSQPYEQYF

J: TRBJ1-6
V: TRBV2
CDR3: CASSDLQGNSPLHF

J: TRBJ1-5
V: TRBV28
CDR3: CASSLMAAPQHF

J: TRBJ2-5
V: TRBV2
CDR3: CASSVSGRAGETQYF

J: TRBJ1-1
V: TRBV9
CDR3: CASSVEELMAGGLFSEAFF

J: TRBJ2-7
V: TRBV5-1
CDR3: CASSVRDSKSSYEQYF

J: TRBJ1-1
V: TRBV7-3
CDR3: CASSLTAGAEAFF

J: TRBJ2-5
V: TRBV27
CDR3: CASSPEGQGETQYF

J: TRBJ2-7
V: TRBV7-5
CDR3: CARSPAGSQGVNEQYF

J: TRBJ1-2
V: TRBV7-9
CDR3: CASGTQGHYGYTF

J: TRBJ2-1
V: TRBV12-3/TRBV12-4
CDR3: CASSSRGDTEQFF

J: TRBJ2-7
V: TRBV6-5
CDR3: CASSYVNRVDEQYF

J: TRBJ2-1
V: TRBV7-6
CDR3: CASSLGLAGDNEQFF

J: TRBJ2-5
V: TRBV10-3
CDR3: CAISWDSQTQYF

J: TRBJ2-7
V: TRBV5-1
CDR3: CASSLGGLAGGREQYF

J: TRBJ2-7
V: TRBV3-1/TRBV3-2
CDR3: CASSPGQGGSYEQYF